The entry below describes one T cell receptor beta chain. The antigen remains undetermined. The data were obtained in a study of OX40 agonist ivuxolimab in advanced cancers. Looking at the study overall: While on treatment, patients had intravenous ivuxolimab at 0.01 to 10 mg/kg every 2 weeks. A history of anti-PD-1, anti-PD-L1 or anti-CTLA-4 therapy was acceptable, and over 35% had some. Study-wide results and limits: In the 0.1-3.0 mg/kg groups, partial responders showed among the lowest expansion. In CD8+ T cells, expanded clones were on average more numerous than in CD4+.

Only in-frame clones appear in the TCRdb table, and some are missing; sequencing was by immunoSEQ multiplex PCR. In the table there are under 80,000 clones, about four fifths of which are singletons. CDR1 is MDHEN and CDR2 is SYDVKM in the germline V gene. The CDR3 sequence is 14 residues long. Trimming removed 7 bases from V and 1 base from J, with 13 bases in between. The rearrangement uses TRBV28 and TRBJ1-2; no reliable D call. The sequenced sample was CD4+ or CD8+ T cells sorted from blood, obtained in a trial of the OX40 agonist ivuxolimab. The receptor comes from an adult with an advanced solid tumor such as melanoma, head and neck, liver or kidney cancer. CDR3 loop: CASTPGRFNYGYTF. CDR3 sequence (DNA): TGTGCCAGCACTCCGGGCAGATTTAACTATGGCTACACCTTC.